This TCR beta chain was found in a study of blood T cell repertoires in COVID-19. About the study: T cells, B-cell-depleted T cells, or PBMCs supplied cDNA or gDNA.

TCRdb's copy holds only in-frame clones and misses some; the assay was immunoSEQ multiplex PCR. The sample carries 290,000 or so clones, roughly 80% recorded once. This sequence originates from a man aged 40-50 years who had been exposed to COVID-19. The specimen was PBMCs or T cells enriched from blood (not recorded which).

The CDR3 coding sequence is TGTGCCACCAGTGATTTGAAGTGGGGGCGGCCTAACTATGGCTACACCTTC. This sequence encodes CATSDLKWGRPNYGYTF. The V call is TRBV24-1, the J call TRBJ1-2; TRBD1 is a possible D gene (6 bases). The germline V gene encodes CDR1 KGHDR and CDR2 SFDVKD. This CDR3 has 17 residues. V lost 0 bases, J lost 0 bases, and 13 bases lay in between.